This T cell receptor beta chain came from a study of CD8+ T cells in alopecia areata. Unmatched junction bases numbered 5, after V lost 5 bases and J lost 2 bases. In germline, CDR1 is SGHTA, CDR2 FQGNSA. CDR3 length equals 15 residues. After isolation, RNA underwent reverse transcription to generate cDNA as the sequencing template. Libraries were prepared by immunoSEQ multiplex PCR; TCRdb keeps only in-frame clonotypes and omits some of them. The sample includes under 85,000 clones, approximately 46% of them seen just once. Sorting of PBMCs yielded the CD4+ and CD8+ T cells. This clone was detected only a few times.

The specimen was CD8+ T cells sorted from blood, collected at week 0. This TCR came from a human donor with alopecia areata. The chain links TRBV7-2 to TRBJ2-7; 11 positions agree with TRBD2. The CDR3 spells CASSLRLAGPYEQYF. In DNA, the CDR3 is TGTGCCAGCAGCCTACGACTAGCGGGGCCCTACGAGCAGTACTTC.